This section outlines one T cell receptor (beta chain) sequence together with its context. As yet, its antigen is unknown. There are 17 residues in the CDR3. The germline CDR1 and CDR2 sequences are SGHRS and YFSETQ. The entry originates in a study of T cells expressing NK-cell markers. Study background: The study drew TCR beta repertoires from sorted CD3+CD56+NKG2C+, CD3+CD56+NKG2C- and CD3+CD56-NKG2C+ T cells. HCMV seropositivity marked most of the eight sequenced donors; one was seronegative. Study-wide results and limits: The CD3+CD56-NKG2C+ fraction of several donors was also led by these clonotypes.

TCRdb reanalyzed the 5' RACE reads and collapses them to one entry per CDR3 protein, without DNA. With some 500,000 distinct CDR3 sequences in the sample, the ten largest clones hold 1.4%. The sequencing input was blood T cells: a sorted CD56 or NKG2C T cell subset, CD4+ or CD8+ T cells, or bulk PBMC T cells (not recorded which). The chain carries TRBV5-1 and TRBJ2-7; there is no DNA to check the TCRdb D call of TRBD2. This TCR came from a woman between 45 and 65 years old in good health. The CDR3: CASSATNRLAGGYEQYF.